This T cell receptor beta chain was captured in a study of OX40 agonist ivuxolimab in advanced cancers. Background on the study: Partial responses occurred in three patients (one hepatocellular carcinoma, two cutaneous melanoma).

Data came from immunoSEQ multiplex PCR; TCRdb stores just in-frame clones and leaves some out. The table includes 60,000 to 75,000 clones, approximately 86% detected once. The V end lost 1 base, the J end lost 2 bases, and 6 bases lay between the germline ends. Germline V lookup: CDR1 LGHNA, CDR2 YNFKEQ. The CDR3 is made up of 13 amino acids. The chain links TRBV4-2 to TRBJ2-7, with D perhaps being TRBD1 or TRBD2 (5 bases each). Specimen: CD4+ or CD8+ T cells sorted from blood, collected in a trial of the OX40 agonist ivuxolimab. The clonotype comes from an adult with an advanced solid tumor such as melanoma, head and neck, liver or kidney cancer. CDR3 in DNA: TGTGCCAGCAGCCAAGTGGGGGCCTACGAGCAGTACTTC. It encodes CASSQVGAYEQYF.